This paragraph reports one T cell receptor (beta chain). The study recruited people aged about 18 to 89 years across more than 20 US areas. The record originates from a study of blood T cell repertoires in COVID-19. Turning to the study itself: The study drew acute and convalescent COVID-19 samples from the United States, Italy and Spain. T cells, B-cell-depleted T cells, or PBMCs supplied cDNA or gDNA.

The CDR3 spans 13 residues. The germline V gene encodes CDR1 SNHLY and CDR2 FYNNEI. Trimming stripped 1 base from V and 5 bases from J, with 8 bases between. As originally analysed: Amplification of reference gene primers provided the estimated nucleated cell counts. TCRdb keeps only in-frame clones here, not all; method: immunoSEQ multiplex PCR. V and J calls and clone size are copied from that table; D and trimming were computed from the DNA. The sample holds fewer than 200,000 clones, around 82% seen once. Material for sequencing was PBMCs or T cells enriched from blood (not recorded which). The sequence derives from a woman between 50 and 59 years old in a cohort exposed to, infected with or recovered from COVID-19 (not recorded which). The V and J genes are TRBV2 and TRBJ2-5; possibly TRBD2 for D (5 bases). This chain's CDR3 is CASSEERRETQYF. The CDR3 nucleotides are TGTGCCAGCAGTGAAGAGAGGAGGGAGACCCAGTACTTC.